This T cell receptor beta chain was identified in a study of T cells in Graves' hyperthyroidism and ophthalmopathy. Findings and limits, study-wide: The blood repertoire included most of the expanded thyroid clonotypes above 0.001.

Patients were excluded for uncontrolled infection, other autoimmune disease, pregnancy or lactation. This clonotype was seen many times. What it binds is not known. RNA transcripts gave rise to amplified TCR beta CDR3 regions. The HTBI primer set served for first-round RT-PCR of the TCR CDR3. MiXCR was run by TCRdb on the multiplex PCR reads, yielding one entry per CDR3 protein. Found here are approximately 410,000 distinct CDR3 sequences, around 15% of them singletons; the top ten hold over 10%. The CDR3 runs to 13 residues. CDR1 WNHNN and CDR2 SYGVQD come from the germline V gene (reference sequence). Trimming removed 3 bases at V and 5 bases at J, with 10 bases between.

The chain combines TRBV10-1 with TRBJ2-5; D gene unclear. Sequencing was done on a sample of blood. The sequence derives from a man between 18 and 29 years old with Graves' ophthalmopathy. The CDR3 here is CASSEGLWETQYF. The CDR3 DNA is TGCGCCAGCAGTGAAGGGTTGTGGGAGACCCAGTACTTC.